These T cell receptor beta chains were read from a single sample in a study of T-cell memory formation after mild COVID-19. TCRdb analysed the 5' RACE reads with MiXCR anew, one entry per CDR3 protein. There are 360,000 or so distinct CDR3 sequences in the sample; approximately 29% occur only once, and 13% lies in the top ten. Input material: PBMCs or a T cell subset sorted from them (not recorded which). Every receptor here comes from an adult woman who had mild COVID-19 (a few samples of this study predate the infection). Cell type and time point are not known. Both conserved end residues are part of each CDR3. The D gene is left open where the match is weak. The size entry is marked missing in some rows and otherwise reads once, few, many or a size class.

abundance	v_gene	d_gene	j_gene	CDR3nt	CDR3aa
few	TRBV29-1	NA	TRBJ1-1	TGCAGCGTCGGAACAGGTCTGAACACTGAAGCTTTCTTT	CSVGTGLNTEAFF
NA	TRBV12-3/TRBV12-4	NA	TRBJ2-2	TGTGCCAGCAGTTTTCCGGGGGCGGCCGGGGAGCTGTTTTTT	CASSFPGAAGELFF
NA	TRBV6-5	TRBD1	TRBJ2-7	TGTGCCAGCAGTCACCGGGACAGGGGCTACGAGCAGTACTTC	CASSHRDRGYEQYF
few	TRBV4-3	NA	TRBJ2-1	TGCGCCAGCAGCCAAGCGGACCGACCCCACTTTAACAATGAGCAGTTCTTC	CASSQADRPHFNNEQFF
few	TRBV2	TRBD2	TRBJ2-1	TGTGCCAGCAGAGCGGGGGGACTCCAGGGCAATGAGCAGTTCTTC	CASRAGGLQGNEQFF
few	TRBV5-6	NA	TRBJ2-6	TGTGCCAGCAGCCTCGAAAACAGGGCTGGGGCCAACGTCCTGACTTTC	CASSLENRAGANVLTF
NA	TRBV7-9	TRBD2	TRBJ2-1	TGTGCCAGCAGCGTACTAGCGGGAGTTCACAATGAGCAGTTCTTC	CASSVLAGVHNEQFF
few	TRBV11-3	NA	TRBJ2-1	TGTGCCAGCAGCTCCCACCCCTCTAGCAGCGATGAGCAGTTCTTC	CASSSHPSSSDEQFF
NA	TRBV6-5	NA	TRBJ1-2	TGTGCCAGCAGCCGACAGTTTAACTATGGCTACACCTTC	CASSRQFNYGYTF
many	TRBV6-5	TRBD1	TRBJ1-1	TGTGCCAGCAGATACGACAGGGGGTCTGAAGCTTTCTTT	CASRYDRGSEAFF
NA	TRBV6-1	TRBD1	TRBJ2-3	TGTGCCAGCAGTGAAGCGGGGACAGGGATAGATACGCAGTATTTT	CASSEAGTGIDTQYF
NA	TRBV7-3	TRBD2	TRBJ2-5	TGTGCCAGCAGCGCCGGGACTAGCGGGATTATAGAGACCCAGTACTTC	CASSAGTSGIIETQYF
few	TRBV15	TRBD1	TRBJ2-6	TGTGCCACCAGCGGAGGACAGGGTAGCTCTGGGGCCAACGTCCTGACTTTC	CATSGGQGSSGANVLTF
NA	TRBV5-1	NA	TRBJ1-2	TGCGCCAGCAGCGATACAGGGTCCCACTATGGCTACACCTTC	CASSDTGSHYGYTF
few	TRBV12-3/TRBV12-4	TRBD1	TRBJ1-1	TGTGCCAGCAGTTTAGGGAAAGGGACAGGTCTCTTACAAGCTTTCTTT	CASSLGKGTGLLQAFF
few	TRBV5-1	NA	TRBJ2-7	TGCGCCAGCAGCTTGAACGTTGGGGAAGAGCAGTACTTC	CASSLNVGEEQYF
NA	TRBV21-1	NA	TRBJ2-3	TGTGCCAGCAGCAACCCAGCCAGGACTAGCGGGGTCGGGAGCACAGATACGCAGTATTTT	CASSNPARTSGVGSTDTQYF
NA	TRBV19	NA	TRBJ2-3	TGTGCCAGTACCTTGGCCCTCGGGACAGATACGCAGTATTTT	CASTLALGTDTQYF
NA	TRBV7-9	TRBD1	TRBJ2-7	TGTGCCAGCAGCGACTACGCAGGGGGCAGGACCTACGAGCAGTACTTC	CASSDYAGGRTYEQYF